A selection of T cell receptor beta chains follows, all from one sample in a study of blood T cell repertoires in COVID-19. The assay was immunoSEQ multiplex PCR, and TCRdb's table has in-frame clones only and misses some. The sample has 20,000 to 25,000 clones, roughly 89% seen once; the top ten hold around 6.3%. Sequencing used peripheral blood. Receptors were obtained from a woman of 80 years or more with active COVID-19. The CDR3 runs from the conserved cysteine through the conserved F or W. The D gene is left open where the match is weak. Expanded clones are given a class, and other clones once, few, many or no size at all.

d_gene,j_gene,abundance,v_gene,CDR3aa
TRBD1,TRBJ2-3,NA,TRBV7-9,CASSLNPDRGQADTQYF
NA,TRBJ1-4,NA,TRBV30,CAWRVNSPGEKLFF
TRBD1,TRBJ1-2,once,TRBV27,CASSMGQLYGYTF
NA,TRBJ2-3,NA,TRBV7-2,CASSSGLLDTDTQYF
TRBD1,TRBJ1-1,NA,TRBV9,CASSVAQGTEAFF
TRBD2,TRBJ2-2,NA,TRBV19,CASSHGGLVGATGELFF
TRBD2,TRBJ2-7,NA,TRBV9,CASSVGLAGTYEQYF
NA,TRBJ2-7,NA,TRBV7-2,CASSLGQGLGEQYF
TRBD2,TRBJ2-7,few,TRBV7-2,CASSLERGGLEQYF
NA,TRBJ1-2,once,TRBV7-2,CASPLGSTGRYTF
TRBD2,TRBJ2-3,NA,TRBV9,CASSASGRGDTQYF
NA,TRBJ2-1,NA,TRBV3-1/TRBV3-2,CASSQPPRNEQFF
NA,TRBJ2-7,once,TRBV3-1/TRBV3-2,CASSQGLTYEQYF
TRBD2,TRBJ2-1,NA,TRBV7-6,CASSFGGGNEQFF
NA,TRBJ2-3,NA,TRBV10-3,CAISEVSADTQYF
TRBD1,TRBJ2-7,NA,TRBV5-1,CASSGGTGPYEQYF
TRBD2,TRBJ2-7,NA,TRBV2,CASSEGTSRYEQYF
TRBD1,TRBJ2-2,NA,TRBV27,CASSFGTGDRLSFGELFF
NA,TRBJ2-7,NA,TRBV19,CASSPICLEQYF
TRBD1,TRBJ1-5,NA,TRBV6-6,CASSYSRGGGDQPQHF
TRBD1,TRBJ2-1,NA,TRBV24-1,CATGQGADIEQFF
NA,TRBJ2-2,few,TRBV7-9,CASSPDDTFTGELFF
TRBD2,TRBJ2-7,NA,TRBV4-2,CASSQISGDSYEQYF
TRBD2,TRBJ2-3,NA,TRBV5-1,CASSESTSGVLDTQYF
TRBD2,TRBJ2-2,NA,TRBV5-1,CASSYLPSGGATGELFF
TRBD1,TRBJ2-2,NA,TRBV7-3,CASSQQGVNTGELFF
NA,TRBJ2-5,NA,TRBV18,CASSPLTGLRETQYF
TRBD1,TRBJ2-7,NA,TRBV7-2,CASSSGTGRYEQYF
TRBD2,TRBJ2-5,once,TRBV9,CASSPTSGGTETQYF
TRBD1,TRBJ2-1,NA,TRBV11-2,CASSFGDSFNEQFF
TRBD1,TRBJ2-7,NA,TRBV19,CASRTGDHEQYF
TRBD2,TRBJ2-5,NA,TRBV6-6,CASSYPERGETQYF
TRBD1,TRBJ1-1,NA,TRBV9,CASSPRSGGGEAFF
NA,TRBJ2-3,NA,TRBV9,CASSAGGPSTDTQYF
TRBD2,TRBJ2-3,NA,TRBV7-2,CASSLRASGGHTDTQYF
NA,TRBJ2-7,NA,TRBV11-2,CASSLVGVNEQYF
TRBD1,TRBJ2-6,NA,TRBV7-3,CASSLPTGGSSGANVLTF
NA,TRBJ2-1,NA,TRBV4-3,CASSQALAAYNEQFF
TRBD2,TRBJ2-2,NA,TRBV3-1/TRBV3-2,CASSRSGGAIGELFF
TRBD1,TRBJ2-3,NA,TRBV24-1,CATSGQQGGPAADTQYF
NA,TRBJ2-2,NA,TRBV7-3,CASSLRGGENTGELFF
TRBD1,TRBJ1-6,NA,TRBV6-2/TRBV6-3,CASSYSIGTGLLSSYNSPLHF
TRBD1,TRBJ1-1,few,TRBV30,CAWARGLNTEAFF
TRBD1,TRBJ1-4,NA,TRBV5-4,CASSKTGGLKATNEKLFF
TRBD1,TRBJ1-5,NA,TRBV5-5,CASSLRAYRTGGDQPQHF
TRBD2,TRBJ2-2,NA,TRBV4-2,CASSQETSGGSGELFF
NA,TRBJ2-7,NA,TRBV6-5,CASSYSGRGAVYEQYF
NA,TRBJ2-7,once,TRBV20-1,CSALRDYEQYF
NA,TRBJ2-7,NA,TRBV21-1,CASSKGARGDRVVKSSYEQYF
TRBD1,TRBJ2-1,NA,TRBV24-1,CATSDLISVTDRGRPYNEQFF
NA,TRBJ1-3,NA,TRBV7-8,CASSLALNTAIYF
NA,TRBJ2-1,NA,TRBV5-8,CASSLLSALREQFF
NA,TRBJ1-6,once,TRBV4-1,CASSPRGDGFNSPLHF
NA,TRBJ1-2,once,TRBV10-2,CAAYHGGLDYTF
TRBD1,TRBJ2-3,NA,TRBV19,CASTTGQGTDTQYF